The TCR beta chain described here comes from a study of T cell responses to AZD1222 COVID-19 vaccine. The CDR3 is 16 residues long. Sequencing was performed with immunoSEQ multiplex PCR; in TCRdb, only in-frame clones are kept and a portion is missing. The sample holds roughly 150,000 clones, roughly 90% seen once. This TCR was sampled from an adult in good health. The rearrangement links TRBV21-1 to TRBJ2-1; the D call of TRBD2 is as the table states it, not checked on the DNA. TRBV21-1 is a pseudogene locus. Sequencing was performed on peripheral blood, taken on day 0 of AZD1222 vaccination. The CDR3 DNA sequence: TGTGCCAGCAGCAAAGATGAGCGGGAGGGGACGAGGGTGCAGTTCTTC. As protein: CASSKDEREGTRVQFF.